The entry below describes one T cell receptor beta chain. The sample comes from a study of T cell repertoires in cytomegalovirus infection. V lost 6 bases, J lost 1 base, and 11 bases lay in between. Per the germline V gene, CDR1 is SGHNT and CDR2 is YYREEE (reference sequence). The CDR3 extends over 14 amino acids. TCRdb ran MiXCR on the reads and lists one entry per CDR3 protein. The sample holds around 450,000 distinct CDR3 sequences; approximately 33% are singletons and the top ten take roughly 15%. Sequencing was done on a sample of PBMCs. The sequence came from a human donor in good health (CMV status not recorded). Some clones in this sample may be carry-over from other donors' samples. The rearrangement links TRBV5-4 to TRBJ1-3; possibly TRBD1 for D (5 bases). The CDR3 is CASNFQGSGNTIYF. The CDR3 nucleotides read TGTGCCAGCAACTTTCAGGGTTCTGGAAACACCATATATTTT.